This T cell receptor (beta chain) was identified during a study of blood T cells in healthy people across ages. A second PCR of 7 to 11 cycles used a sample-barcoded 5' primer and a J-beta primer mix. Sequencing recovered at least 3 million CDR3-containing paired-end reads from each sample. TCRdb itself ran the 5' RACE reads through MiXCR, one entry per CDR3 protein. The data hold around 580,000 distinct CDR3 sequences, with about 45% observed a single time. Study observations and caveats: As age increased, TCR beta diversity per million T cells fell in a roughly linear fashion. No conclusive comparison of naive versus antigen-experienced cells was possible with unsorted PBMCs.

The CDR3 extends over 15 amino acids. Trimming removed 2 bases at V and 2 bases at J, with 12 bases between. From germline, CDR1 is MNHNY and CDR2 SVGAGI (reference sequence). This clonotype was seen ten or more times. The target antigen is unknown. This sequence joins TRBV6-6 and TRBJ2-5; D is perhaps TRBD2 (6 bases). This sequence originates from an elderly man in good health. The source material was blood. The CDR3 DNA reads TGTGCCAGCAGTTACCGACCGGGGGTGCAAGAGACCCAGTACTTC. Protein product: CASSYRPGVQETQYF.